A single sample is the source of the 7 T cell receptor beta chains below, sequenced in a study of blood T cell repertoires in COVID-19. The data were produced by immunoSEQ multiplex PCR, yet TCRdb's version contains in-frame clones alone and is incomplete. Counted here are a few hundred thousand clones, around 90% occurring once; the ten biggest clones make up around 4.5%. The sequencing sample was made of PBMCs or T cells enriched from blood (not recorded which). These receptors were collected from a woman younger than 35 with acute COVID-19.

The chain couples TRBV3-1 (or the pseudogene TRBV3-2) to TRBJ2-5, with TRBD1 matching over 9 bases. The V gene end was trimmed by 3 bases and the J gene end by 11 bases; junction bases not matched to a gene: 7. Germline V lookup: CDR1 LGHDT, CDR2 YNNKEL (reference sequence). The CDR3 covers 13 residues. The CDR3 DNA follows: TGTGCCAGCAGCCACGTTGGGACAGGGTCACAGTACTTC. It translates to CASSHVGTGSQYF.

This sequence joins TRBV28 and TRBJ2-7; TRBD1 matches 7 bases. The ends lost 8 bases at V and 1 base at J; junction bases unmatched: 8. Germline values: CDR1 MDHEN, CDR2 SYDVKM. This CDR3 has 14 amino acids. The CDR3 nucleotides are TGTGCCAGCTCCCCTCGGGGACAGTCCTACGAGCAGTACTTC. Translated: CASSPRGQSYEQYF.

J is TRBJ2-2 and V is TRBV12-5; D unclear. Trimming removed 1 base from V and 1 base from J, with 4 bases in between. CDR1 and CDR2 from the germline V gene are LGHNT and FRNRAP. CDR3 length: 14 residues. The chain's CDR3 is CASGLARNTGELFF. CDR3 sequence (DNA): TGTGCTAGTGGTTTGGCCCGGAACACCGGGGAGCTGTTTTTT.

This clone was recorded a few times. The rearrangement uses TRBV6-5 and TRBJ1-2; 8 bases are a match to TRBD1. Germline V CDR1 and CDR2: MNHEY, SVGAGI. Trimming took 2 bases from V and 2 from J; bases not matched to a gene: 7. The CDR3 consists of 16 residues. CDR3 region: CASSYPSTGDNYGYTF. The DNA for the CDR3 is TGTGCCAGCAGTTACCCCTCGACAGGGGACAACTATGGCTACACCTTC.

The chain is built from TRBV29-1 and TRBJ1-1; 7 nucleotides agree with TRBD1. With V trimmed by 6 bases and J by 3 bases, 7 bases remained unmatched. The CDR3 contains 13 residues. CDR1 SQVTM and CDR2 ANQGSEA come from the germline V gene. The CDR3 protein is CSVKGQVDTEAFF. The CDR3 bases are TGCAGCGTGAAAGGACAGGTTGACACTGAAGCTTTCTTT. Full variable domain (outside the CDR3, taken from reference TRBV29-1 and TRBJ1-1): SAVISQKPSRDICQRGTSLTIQCQVDSQVTMMFWYRQQPGQSLTLIATANQGSEATYESGFVIDKFPISRPNLTFSTLTVSNMSPEDSSIYLCSVKGQVDTEAFFGQGTRLTVV.

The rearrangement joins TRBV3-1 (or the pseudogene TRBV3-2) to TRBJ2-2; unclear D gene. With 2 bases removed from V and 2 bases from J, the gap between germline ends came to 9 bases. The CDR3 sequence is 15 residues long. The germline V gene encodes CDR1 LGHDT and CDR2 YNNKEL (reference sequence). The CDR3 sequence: CASSQLYLNTGELFF. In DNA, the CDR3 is TGTGCCAGCAGCCAATTATACTTAAACACCGGGGAGCTGTTTTTT.

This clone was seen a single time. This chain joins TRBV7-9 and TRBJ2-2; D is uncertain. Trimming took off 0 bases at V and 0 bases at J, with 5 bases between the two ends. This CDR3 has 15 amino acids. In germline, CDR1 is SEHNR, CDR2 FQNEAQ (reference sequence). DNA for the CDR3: TGTGCCAGCAGCTTAGCCCTCGCGAACACCGGGGAGCTGTTTTTT. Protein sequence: CASSLALANTGELFF.